Reported below is one T cell receptor beta chain. Its antigen is undetermined. TCRdb called the reads again in MiXCR, with one record for every CDR3 protein. The sample has just under 550,000 distinct CDR3 sequences, less than 30% seen once. The source of the sample is a study of T cell repertoires in cytomegalovirus infection. Study context: Signatures in public TCR beta sequences pointed to both CMV infection and matching HLA type.

The V and J ends lost 5 bases and 2 bases, in that order; junction bases with no gene match: 8. This CDR3 region has 16 residues. Overall study findings and caveats: Predominance within the ex vivo response was attributable to HLA-C-restricted CMV-specific TCR beta clonotypes. There were carriers of CMV plus the relevant HLA, and cumulative public TCR beta family frequency identified them.

The TCR originated in a human donor in good health (CMV status not recorded). Some clones in this sample may be carry-over from other donors' samples. This rearrangement joins TRBV12-3 or TRBV12-4 to TRBJ2-3; 9 bases are shared with TRBD1. The specimen sequenced was PBMCs. The CDR3 sequence is CASSPNRGPSTDTQYF. The DNA for the CDR3 is TGTGCCAGCAGTCCAAACAGGGGGCCTTCCACAGATACGCAGTATTTT.